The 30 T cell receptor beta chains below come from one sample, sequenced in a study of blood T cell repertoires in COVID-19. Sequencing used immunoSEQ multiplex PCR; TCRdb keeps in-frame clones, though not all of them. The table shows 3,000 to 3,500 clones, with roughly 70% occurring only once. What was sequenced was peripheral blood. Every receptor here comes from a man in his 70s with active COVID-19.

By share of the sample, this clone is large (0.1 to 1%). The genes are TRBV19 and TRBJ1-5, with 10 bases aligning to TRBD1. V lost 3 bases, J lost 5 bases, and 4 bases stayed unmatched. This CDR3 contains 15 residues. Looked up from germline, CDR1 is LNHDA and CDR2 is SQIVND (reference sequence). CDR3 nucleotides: TGTGCCAGTAGTATCTGGGGGACAGGGGATCAGCCCCAGCATTTT. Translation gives CASSIWGTGDQPQHF. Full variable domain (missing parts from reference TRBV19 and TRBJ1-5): DGGITQSPKYLFRKEGQNVTLSCEQNLNHDAMYWYRQDPGQGLRLIYYSQIVNDFQKGDIAEGYSVSREKKESFPLTVTSAQKNPTAFYLCASSIWGTGDQPQHFGDGTRLSIL.

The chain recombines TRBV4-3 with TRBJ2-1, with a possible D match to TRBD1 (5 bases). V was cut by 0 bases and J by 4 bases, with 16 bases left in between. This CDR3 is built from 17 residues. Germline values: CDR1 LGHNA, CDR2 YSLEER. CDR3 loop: CASSQETVSRTYNEQFF. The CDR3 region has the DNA TGCGCCAGCAGCCAAGAGACAGTCTCAAGAACTTACAATGAGCAGTTCTTC.

CDR3 bases: TGTGCCACCGGAACAGGGTTGTTCGGTTCACCCCTCCACTTT. Translation: CATGTGLFGSPLHF. V gene TRBV2 combines with J gene TRBJ1-6; D might be TRBD1 (6 bases). The ends were cut back, 10 bases at V and 9 bases at J, with 19 bases in the middle. The CDR3 loop spans 14 amino acids. Germline CDR1 SNHLY, CDR2 FYNNEI.

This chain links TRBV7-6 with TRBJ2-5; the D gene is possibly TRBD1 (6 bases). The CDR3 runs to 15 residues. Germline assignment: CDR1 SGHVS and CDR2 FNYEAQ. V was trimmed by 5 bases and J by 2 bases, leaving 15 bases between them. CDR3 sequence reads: CASSLSDRPQETQYF. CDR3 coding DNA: TGTGCCAGCAGCCTCAGCGACAGGCCTCAAGAGACCCAGTACTTC.

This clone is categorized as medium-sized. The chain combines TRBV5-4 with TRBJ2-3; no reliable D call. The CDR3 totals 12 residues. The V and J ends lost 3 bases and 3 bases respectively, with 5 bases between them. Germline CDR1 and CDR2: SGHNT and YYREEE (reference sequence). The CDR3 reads CASSSNTDTQYF. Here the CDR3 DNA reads TGTGCCAGCAGCTCTAATACAGATACGCAGTATTTT.

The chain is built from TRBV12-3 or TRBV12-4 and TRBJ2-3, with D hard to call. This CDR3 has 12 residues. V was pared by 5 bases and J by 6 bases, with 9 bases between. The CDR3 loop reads CASSRLGDTQYF. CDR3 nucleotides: TGTGCCAGCAGTCGACTCGGGGATACGCAGTATTTT.

The CDR3 coding sequence is TGTGCCAGCAGTTACTCGATGGGGGACTGGGTCGGGAGAAGCTCCTACGAGCAGTACTTC. Amino acids: CASSYSMGDWVGRSSYEQYF. V and J are TRBV6-2 or TRBV6-3 and TRBJ2-7; a possible D gene is TRBD2 (6 bases). The germline gives CDR1 MNHEY, CDR2 SVGEGT. V was pared by 0 bases and J by 0 bases, with 24 bases between. This CDR3 is 20 amino acids long.

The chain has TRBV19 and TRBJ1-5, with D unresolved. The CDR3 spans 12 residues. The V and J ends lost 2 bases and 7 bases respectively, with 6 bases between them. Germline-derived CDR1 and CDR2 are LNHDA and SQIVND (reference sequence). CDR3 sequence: CASSIRGQPQHF. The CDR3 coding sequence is TGTGCCAGTAGTATACGGGGACAGCCCCAGCATTTT. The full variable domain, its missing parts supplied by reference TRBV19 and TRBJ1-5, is DGGITQSPKYLFRKEGQNVTLSCEQNLNHDAMYWYRQDPGQGLRLIYYSQIVNDFQKGDIAEGYSVSREKKESFPLTVTSAQKNPTAFYLCASSIRGQPQHFGDGTRLSIL.

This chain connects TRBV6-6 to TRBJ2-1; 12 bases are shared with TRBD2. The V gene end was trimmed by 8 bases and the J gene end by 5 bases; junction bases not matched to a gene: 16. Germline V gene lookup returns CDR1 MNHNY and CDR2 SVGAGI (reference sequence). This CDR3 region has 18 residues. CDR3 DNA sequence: TGTGCCAGCCGTCGCCTAGCGGGGGGGAGTTGGTCCGACAATGAGCAGTTCTTC. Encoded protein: CASRRLAGGSWSDNEQFF.

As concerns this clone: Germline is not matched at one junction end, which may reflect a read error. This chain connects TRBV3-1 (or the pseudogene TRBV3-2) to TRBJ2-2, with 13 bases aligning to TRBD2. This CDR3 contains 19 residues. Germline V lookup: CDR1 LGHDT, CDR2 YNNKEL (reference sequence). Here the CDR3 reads CASSQEFTETSGGHRGAVF. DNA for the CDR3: TGTGCCAGCAGCCAAGAGTTCACCGAGACTAGCGGGGGGCACCGGGGAGCTGTTTTT.

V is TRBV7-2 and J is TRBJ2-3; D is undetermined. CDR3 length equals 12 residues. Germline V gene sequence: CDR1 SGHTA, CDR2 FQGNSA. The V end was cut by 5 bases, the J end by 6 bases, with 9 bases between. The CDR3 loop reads CASSPSEDTQYF. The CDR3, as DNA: TGTGCCAGCAGCCCCTCTGAGGATACGCAGTATTTT.

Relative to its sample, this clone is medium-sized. CDR3 residues: CASKEEGSNQPQHF. CDR3 nucleotides: TGCGCCAGCAAGGAGGAGGGGAGCAATCAGCCCCAGCATTTT. The chain combines TRBV5-1 with TRBJ1-5; possibly TRBD1 for D (5 bases). Per the germline V gene, CDR1 is SGHRS and CDR2 is YFSETQ. V was pared by 6 bases and J by 1 base, with 11 bases between. This CDR3 region has 14 residues. Drawing the rest from reference TRBV5-1 and TRBJ1-5, the complete variable domain is KAGVTQTPRYLIKTRGQQVTLSCSPISGHRSVSWYQQTPGQGLQFLFEYFSETQRNKGNFPGRFSGRQFSNSRSEMNVSTLELGDSALYLCASKEEGSNQPQHFGDGTRLSIL.

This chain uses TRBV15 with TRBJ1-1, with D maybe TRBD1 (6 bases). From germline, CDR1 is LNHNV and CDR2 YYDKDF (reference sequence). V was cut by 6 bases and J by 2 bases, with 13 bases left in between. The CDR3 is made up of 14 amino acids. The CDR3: CATREGGRNTEAFF. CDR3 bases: TGTGCCACCAGAGAGGGGGGGCGTAACACTGAAGCTTTCTTT.

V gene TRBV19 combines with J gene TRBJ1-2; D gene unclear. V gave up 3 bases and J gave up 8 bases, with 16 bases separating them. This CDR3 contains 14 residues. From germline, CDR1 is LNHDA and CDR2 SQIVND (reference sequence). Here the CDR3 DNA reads TGTGCCAGTAGTATGGGAGGGCAGTTGCTCGGCTACACCTTC. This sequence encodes CASSMGGQLLGYTF.

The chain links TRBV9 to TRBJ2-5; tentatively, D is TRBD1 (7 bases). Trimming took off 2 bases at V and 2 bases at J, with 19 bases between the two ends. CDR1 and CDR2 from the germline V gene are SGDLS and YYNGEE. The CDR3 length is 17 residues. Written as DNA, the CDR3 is TGTGCCAGCAGCGTCCAAGGGGGCGGGGTACTTCAAGAGACCCAGTACTTC. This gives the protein CASSVQGGGVLQETQYF.

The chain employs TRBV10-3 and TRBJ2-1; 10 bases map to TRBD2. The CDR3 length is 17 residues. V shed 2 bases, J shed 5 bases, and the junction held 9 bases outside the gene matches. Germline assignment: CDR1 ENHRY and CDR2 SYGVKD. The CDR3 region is CAISEAPGLANHNEQFF. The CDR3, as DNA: TGTGCCATCAGTGAGGCGCCGGGACTAGCGAATCACAATGAGCAGTTCTTC.

Here the CDR3 reads CSAMTGSNTEAFF. In nucleotides, the CDR3 is TGCAGCGCTATGACAGGGTCGAACACTGAAGCTTTCTTT. The gene calls are TRBV29-1 and TRBJ1-1, with TRBD1 identical over 7 bases. V shed 7 bases, J shed 1 base, and the junction held 6 bases outside the gene matches. This CDR3 spans 13 amino acids. Per the germline V gene, CDR1 is SQVTM and CDR2 is ANQGSEA.

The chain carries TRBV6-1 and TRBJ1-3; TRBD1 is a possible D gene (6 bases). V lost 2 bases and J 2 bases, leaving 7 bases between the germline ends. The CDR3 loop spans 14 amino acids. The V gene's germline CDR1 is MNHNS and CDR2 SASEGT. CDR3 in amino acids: CASSEWGPGNTIYF. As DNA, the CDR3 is TGTGCCAGCAGTGAATGGGGGCCTGGAAACACCATATATTTT.

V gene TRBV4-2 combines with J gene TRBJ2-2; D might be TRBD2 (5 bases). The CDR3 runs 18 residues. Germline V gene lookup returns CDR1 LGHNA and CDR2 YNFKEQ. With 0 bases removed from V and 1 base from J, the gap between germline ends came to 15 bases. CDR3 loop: CASSQEVGLALNTGELFF. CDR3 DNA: TGTGCCAGCAGCCAAGAGGTCGGTCTAGCTCTGAACACCGGGGAGCTGTTTTTT.

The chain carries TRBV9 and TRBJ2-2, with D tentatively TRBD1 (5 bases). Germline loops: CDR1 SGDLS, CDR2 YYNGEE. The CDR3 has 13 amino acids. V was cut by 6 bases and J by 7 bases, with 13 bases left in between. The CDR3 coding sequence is TGTGCCAGCAAGGGGATGGGGTACGGGGAGCTGTTTTTT. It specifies CASKGMGYGELFF.

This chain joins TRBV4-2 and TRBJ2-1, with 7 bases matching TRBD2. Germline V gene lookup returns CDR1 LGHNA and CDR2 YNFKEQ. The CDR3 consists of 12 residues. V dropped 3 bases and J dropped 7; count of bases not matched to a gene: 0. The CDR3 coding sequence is TGTGCCAGCAGCCATAGCGGGAATGAGCAGTTCTTC. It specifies CASSHSGNEQFF.

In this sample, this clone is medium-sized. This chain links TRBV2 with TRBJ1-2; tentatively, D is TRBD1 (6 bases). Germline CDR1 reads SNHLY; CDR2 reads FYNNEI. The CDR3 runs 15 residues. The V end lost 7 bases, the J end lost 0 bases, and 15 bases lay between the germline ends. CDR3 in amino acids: CASNGEGDTNYGYTF. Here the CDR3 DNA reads TGTGCCAGCAATGGGGAGGGGGATACTAACTATGGCTACACCTTC.

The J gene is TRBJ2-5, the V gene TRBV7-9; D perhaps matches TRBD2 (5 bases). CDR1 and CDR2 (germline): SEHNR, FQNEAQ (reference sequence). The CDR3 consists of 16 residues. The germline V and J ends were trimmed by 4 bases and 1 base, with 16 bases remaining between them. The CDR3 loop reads CASSSGPLVGQETQYF. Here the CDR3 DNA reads TGTGCCAGCAGCTCCGGACCACTAGTGGGCCAAGAGACCCAGTACTTC.

The CDR3 nucleotides are TGTGCCAGCAGCCGAGAGGGGGGGGCCTACAATGAGCAGTTCTTC. It encodes CASSREGGAYNEQFF. The gene calls are TRBV5-4 and TRBJ2-1; D possibly corresponds to TRBD2 (7 bases). Germline assignment: CDR1 SGHNT and CDR2 YYREEE (reference sequence). The CDR3 sequence is 15 residues long. V was cut by 4 bases and J by 2 bases, with 13 bases left in between.

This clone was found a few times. The CDR3 sequence: CASSISGVGGRGYTF. The DNA for the CDR3 is TGTGCCAGTAGTATTTCTGGAGTGGGGGGACGCGGCTACACCTTC. The rearrangement joins TRBV19 to TRBJ1-2, with TRBD1 as a possible D gene (5 bases). The CDR3 spans 15 residues. The germline CDR1 and CDR2 sequences are LNHDA and SQIVND (reference sequence). V lost 3 bases, J lost 8 bases, and 19 bases lay in between. The entire variable domain, with the rest obtained from reference TRBV19 and TRBJ1-2, is as follows: DGGITQSPKYLFRKEGQNVTLSCEQNLNHDAMYWYRQDPGQGLRLIYYSQIVNDFQKGDIAEGYSVSREKKESFPLTVTSAQKNPTAFYLCASSISGVGGRGYTFGSGTRLTVV.

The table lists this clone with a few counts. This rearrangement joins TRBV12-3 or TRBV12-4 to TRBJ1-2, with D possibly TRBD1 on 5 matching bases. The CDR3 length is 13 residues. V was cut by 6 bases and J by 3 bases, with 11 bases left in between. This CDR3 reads CASSPGGDYGYTF. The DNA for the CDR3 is TGTGCCAGCAGCCCGGGGGGGGACTATGGCTACACCTTC.

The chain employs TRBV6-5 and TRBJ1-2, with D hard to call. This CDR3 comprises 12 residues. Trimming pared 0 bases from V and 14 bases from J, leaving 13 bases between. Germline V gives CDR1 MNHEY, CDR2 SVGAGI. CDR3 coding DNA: TGTGCCAGCAGTTACTCTGGGCAGTTCCCGACCTTC. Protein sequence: CASSYSGQFPTF.

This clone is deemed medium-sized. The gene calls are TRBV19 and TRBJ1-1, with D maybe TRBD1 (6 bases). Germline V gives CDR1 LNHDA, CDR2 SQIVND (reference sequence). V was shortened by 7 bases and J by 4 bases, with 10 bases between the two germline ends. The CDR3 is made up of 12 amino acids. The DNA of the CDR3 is TGTGCCAGTAACACAGGGATCACTGAAGCTTTCTTT. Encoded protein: CASNTGITEAFF.

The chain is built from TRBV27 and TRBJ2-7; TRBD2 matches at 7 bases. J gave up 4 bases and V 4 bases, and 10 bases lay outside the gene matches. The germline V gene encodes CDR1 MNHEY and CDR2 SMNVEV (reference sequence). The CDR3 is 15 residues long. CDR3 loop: CASSSIFTSEYEQYF. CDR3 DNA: TGTGCCAGCAGTTCAATATTCACTAGCGAATACGAGCAGTACTTC.

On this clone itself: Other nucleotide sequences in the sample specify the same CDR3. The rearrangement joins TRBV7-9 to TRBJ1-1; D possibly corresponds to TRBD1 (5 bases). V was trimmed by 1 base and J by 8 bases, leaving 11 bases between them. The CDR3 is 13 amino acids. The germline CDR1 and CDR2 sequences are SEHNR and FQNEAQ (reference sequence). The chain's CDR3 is CASSLGSTGEAFF. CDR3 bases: TGTGCCAGCAGCTTAGGGAGTACAGGAGAAGCTTTCTTT.